These T cell receptor beta chains were read from a single sample in a study of read filtering for tumor transcriptome and immune sequencing. TCRdb re-analysed the reads in MiXCR, keeping a single row per CDR3 protein. The table has 75,000 to 90,000 distinct CDR3 sequences, roughly an eighth seen once. Input material: a population of CD138-negative cells sorted from bone marrow. Every receptor here comes from a donor aged 40 or over with multiple myeloma. CDR3s include the opening cysteine and the closing phenylalanine or tryptophan. The order of the fields is clone size, V gene, D gene, CDR3 length, J gene, CDR3 protein, CDR3 DNA. The D gene is left open where the match is weak. Some rows have no size entry. The others give once, few or many, or a class for an expanded clone.

many	TRBV20-1	NA	12	TRBJ2-1	CSASPQHNEQFF	TGCAGTGCTAGCCCGCAACACAATGAGCAGTTCTTC
many	TRBV29-1	TRBD2	15	TRBJ2-1	CSVVVAGGPYNEQFF	TGCAGCGTTGTAGTAGCGGGAGGGCCCTACAATGAGCAGTTCTTC
NA	TRBV19	TRBD1	14	TRBJ1-5	CASSIEGGMEPQHF	TGTGCCAGTAGTATAGAAGGGGGCATGGAGCCCCAGCATTTT
many	TRBV7-9	TRBD1	15	TRBJ2-1	CASSPSTGYRGSWFF	TGTGCCAGCAGCCCCTCGACAGGGTATAGGGGTAGTTGGTTCTTC
many	TRBV20-1	NA	16	TRBJ2-1	CSARDQRKSSYNEQFF	TGCAGTGCTAGGGACCAGCGGAAGAGCTCCTACAATGAGCAGTTCTTC
many	TRBV5-1	NA	15	TRBJ2-1	CASSLRRPTYNEQFF	TGCGCCAGCAGCCTTCGGAGGCCCACCTACAATGAGCAGTTCTTC
many	TRBV5-1	NA	15	TRBJ2-1	CASSWGGGSYNEQFF	TGCGCCAGCAGCTGGGGCGGAGGCTCCTACAATGAGCAGTTCTTC
many	TRBV7-3	NA	15	TRBJ2-1	CASSVQQGPYNEQFF	TGTGCCAGCAGCGTTCAGCAGGGTCCCTACAATGAGCAGTTCTTC
many	TRBV20-1	NA	15	TRBJ2-3	CSASSRVGAADTQYF	TGCAGTGCTAGTTCAAGGGTGGGGGCGGCAGATACGCAGTATTTT
many	TRBV5-1	NA	14	TRBJ2-2	CASTRDVATGELFF	TGCGCCAGCACCAGGGATGTGGCCACCGGGGAGCTGTTTTTT
many	TRBV5-1	NA	14	TRBJ1-1	CASSSDSVNTEAFF	TGCGCCAGCAGCTCGGACAGTGTGAACACTGAAGCTTTCTTT
many	TRBV3-1	TRBD1	13	TRBJ1-1	CASSLQGAGEAFF	TGTGCCAGCAGCCTTCAGGGGGCCGGGGAAGCTTTCTTT
many	TRBV29-1	TRBD1	14	TRBJ2-1	CSVDGGQGPNEQFF	TGCAGCGTTGATGGGGGACAGGGTCCGAATGAGCAGTTCTTC
many	TRBV29-1	NA	12	TRBJ1-1	CSVGEMNTEAFF	TGCAGCGTTGGGGAGATGAACACTGAAGCTTTCTTT
NA	TRBV19	TRBD2	14	TRBJ2-2	CASQTSTNTGELFF	TGTGCCAGTCAGACTAGCACGAACACCGGGGAGCTGTTTTTT
many	TRBV7-3	NA	15	TRBJ2-7	CASSLSPLQGYEQYF	TGTGCCAGCAGCTTAAGTCCACTCCAGGGCTACGAGCAGTACTTC
many	TRBV7-8	NA	15	TRBJ2-5	CASSLADGGQETQYF	TGTGCCAGCAGCTTAGCGGATGGGGGCCAAGAGACCCAGTACTTC
many	TRBV20-1	TRBD1	14	TRBJ1-1	CSARVGRGSTEAFF	TGCAGTGCTAGAGTTGGCAGGGGGAGCACTGAAGCTTTCTTT
many	TRBV30	TRBD2	15	TRBJ2-2	CAWSVGLAGSGELFF	TGTGCCTGGAGTGTGGGACTAGCGGGATCGGGGGAGCTGTTTTTT
many	TRBV6-5	NA	14	TRBJ1-4	CASSRTWGNEKLFF	TGTGCCAGCAGCCGGACATGGGGGAATGAAAAACTGTTTTTT